Each of the 15 T cell receptor beta chains below was sequenced from the same sample in a study of blood T cell repertoires in COVID-19. TCRdb keeps only in-frame clones here, not all; method: immunoSEQ multiplex PCR. The table includes fewer than 100,000 clones, roughly 80% detected once. What was sequenced was peripheral blood. All receptors come from a woman in her 70s with acute or convalescent COVID-19.

This chain joins TRBV5-5 and TRBJ2-7; TRBD1 agrees at 8 bases. CDR1 and CDR2 from the germline V gene are SGHKS and YYEKEE (reference sequence). Trimming took 4 bases from V and 3 from J; bases not matched to a gene: 6. This CDR3 region has 14 residues. The CDR3 loop is CASSPGQGRYEQYF. CDR3 in DNA: TGTGCCAGCAGCCCCGGACAGGGCCGCTACGAGCAGTACTTC. Complete variable domain (other parts from reference TRBV5-5 and TRBJ2-7): DAGVTQSPTHLIKTRGQQVTLRCSPISGHKSVSWYQQVLGQGPQFIFQYYEKEERGRGNFPDRFSARQFPNYSSELNVNALLLGDSALYLCASSPGQGRYEQYFGPGTRLTVT.

The chain recombines TRBV5-4 with TRBJ1-2; D is possibly TRBD1 (6 bases). CDR3 length equals 15 residues. Germline V CDR1 and CDR2: SGHNT, YYREEE (reference sequence). V was pared by 8 bases and J by 3 bases, with 20 bases between. The CDR3 bases are TGTGCCAGTAGCCCGGGAGGGGGGGAATACTATGGCTACACCTTC. It specifies CASSPGGGEYYGYTF. Full variable domain (missing parts from reference TRBV5-4 and TRBJ1-2): ETGVTQSPTHLIKTRGQQVTLRCSSQSGHNTVSWYQQALGQGPQFIFQYYREEENGRGNFPPRFSGLQFPNYSSELNVNALELDDSALYLCASSPGGGEYYGYTFGSGTRLTVV.

This chain joins TRBV18 and TRBJ2-1; D not certain. This CDR3 is built from 14 residues. Trimming removed 2 bases from V and 6 bases from J, with 11 bases in between. Germline V gene sequence: CDR1 KGHSH, CDR2 LQKENI. The DNA for the CDR3 is TGTGCCAGCTCACCATCGATCCGACTCAATGAGCAGTTCTTC. This gives the protein CASSPSIRLNEQFF.

This chain connects TRBV13 to TRBJ2-1; weak D call: TRBD2 (7 bases). The CDR3 totals 15 residues. Germline CDR1 PRHDT, CDR2 FYEKMQ (reference sequence). With 7 bases removed from V and 6 bases from J, the gap between germline ends came to 19 bases. The chain's CDR3 is CASTRGGGRFNEQFF. The CDR3 DNA reads TGTGCCAGCACCCGCGGGGGCGGGCGCTTCAATGAGCAGTTCTTC. The full variable domain, its missing parts supplied by reference TRBV13 and TRBJ2-1, is AAGVIQSPRHLIKEKRETATLKCYPIPRHDTVYWYQQGPGQDPQFLISFYEKMQSDKGSIPDRFSAQQFSDYHSELNMSSLELGDSALYFCASTRGGGRFNEQFFGPGTRLTVL.

This rearrangement joins TRBV2 to TRBJ1-3, with 7 bases that match TRBD1. This CDR3 has 16 residues. Germline lookup yields CDR1 SNHLY and CDR2 FYNNEI. The V gene end was trimmed by 6 bases and the J gene end by 0 bases; junction bases not matched to a gene: 8. Here the CDR3 reads CASSAMTGPSGNTIYF. The CDR3 region has the DNA TGTGCCAGCAGCGCAATGACAGGGCCCTCTGGAAACACCATATATTTT.

The rearrangement joins TRBV19 to TRBJ2-2; D is uncertain. The CDR3 sequence is 14 residues long. Between the trimmed V and J ends, which lost 8 bases and 2 bases, there was a span of 12 bases. Germline V gene sequence: CDR1 LNHDA, CDR2 SQIVND (reference sequence). The CDR3 reads CASGGVGNTGELFF. The CDR3 coding sequence is TGTGCCAGTGGCGGAGTTGGAAACACCGGGGAGCTGTTTTTT.

The V call is TRBV11-1, the J call TRBJ1-1, with D perhaps matching TRBD1 (6 bases). V lost 4 bases to trimming and J lost 5 bases, with 17 bases between them. Germline values: CDR1 SGHAT, CDR2 FQDESV (reference sequence). The CDR3 runs 15 residues. The DNA for the CDR3 is TGTGCCAGCAGCTACACACCCAGGGGTTTGACTGAAGCTTTCTTT. Its protein is CASSYTPRGLTEAFF.

This chain uses TRBV7-9 with TRBJ2-7; 8 bases align to TRBD1. V lost 6 bases to trimming and J lost 12 bases; unmatched junction nucleotides: 7. The CDR3 is 11 residues long. Germline CDR1 is SEHNR and CDR2 is FQNEAQ (reference sequence). This chain's CDR3 is CASSFGQGLYF. CDR3 coding DNA: TGTGCCAGCAGTTTCGGACAGGGTCTGTACTTC.

The chain employs TRBV18 and TRBJ1-2; 9 bases line up with TRBD1. V shed 5 bases and J 7 bases; nucleotides not matched to a gene: 8. Germline CDR1 and CDR2: KGHSH and LQKENI. This CDR3 comprises 14 residues. CDR3 protein: CASSATGGEGGYTF. Here the CDR3 DNA reads TGTGCCAGCTCAGCTACAGGGGGCGAAGGTGGCTACACCTTC.

This clone was observed a few times. The V gene is TRBV9, the J gene TRBJ1-1, with 8 bases aligning to TRBD1. CDR1 is SGDLS and CDR2 is YYNGEE in the germline V gene. The CDR3 is 14 amino acids. V gave up 2 bases and J gave up 4 bases; unmatched junction bases: 4. This CDR3 reads CASSVQGAGTEAFF. The CDR3 bases are TGTGCCAGCAGCGTTCAGGGGGCCGGCACTGAAGCTTTCTTT.

This clone was detected a few times. The V gene is TRBV5-6, the J gene TRBJ1-5, with a weak D call TRBD1 (6 bases). The ends were cut back, 2 bases at V and 8 bases at J, with 14 bases in the middle. Germline values: CDR1 SGHDT, CDR2 YYEEEE. This CDR3 has 14 residues. CDR3 amino acids: CASSFGTLSKPQHF. The CDR3 DNA sequence: TGTGCCAGCAGCTTCGGGACACTCTCCAAGCCCCAGCATTTT. The full variable domain, its missing parts supplied by reference TRBV5-6 and TRBJ1-5, is DAGVTQSPTHLIKTRGQQVTLRCSPKSGHDTVSWYQQALGQGPQFIFQYYEEEERQRGNFPDRFSGHQFPNYSSELNVNALLLGDSALYLCASSFGTLSKPQHFGDGTRLSIL.

This chain connects TRBV7-6 to TRBJ1-5, with 8 bases aligning to TRBD1. The CDR3 runs to 15 residues. V lost 5 bases and J lost 3; bases outside the gene matches: 6. CDR1 is SGHVS and CDR2 is FNYEAQ in the germline V gene. CDR3 DNA: TGTGCCAGCAGCGCGCAGACAGGGGCCAATCAGCCCCAGCATTTT. This codes for CASSAQTGANQPQHF.

The chain links TRBV28 to TRBJ1-5; the D gene is possibly TRBD1 (6 bases). Germline CDR1 is MDHEN and CDR2 is SYDVKM. This CDR3 is 15 amino acids long. Trimming shortened V by 2 bases and J by 7 bases, and 15 bases separated the two germline ends. DNA of the CDR3: TGTGCCAGCAGTTTACCCCAGGGGTATCGCCAGCCCCAGCATTTT. Translated: CASSLPQGYRQPQHF.

The chain employs TRBV7-2 and TRBJ1-2, with a tentative D call TRBD1 (6 bases). Between the trimmed V and J ends, which lost 1 base and 5 bases, there was a span of 14 bases. The CDR3 contains 15 residues. Looked up from germline, CDR1 is SGHTA and CDR2 is FQGNSA. The chain's CDR3 is CASSLGAGAGYGYTF. CDR3 in DNA: TGTGCCAGCAGCTTAGGAGCGGGGGCGGGATATGGCTACACCTTC.

This clone appeared a single time. This chain connects TRBV5-1 to TRBJ2-5, with D hard to call. The CDR3 extends over 13 amino acids. CDR1 and CDR2 from the germline V gene are SGHRS and YFSETQ. V gave up 2 bases and J gave up 5 bases, with 10 bases separating them. CDR3 protein: CASSFLIHETQYF. The CDR3 nucleotides read TGCGCCAGCAGCTTCCTCATACACGAGACCCAGTACTTC.